This TCR beta chain was recovered during a study of T-cell memory formation after mild COVID-19. Study background: Largely, TCR clusters stayed within a single donor.

This clonotype was seen more than once but under ten times. Its antigen is unknown. Each CDR3 protein is one row after TCRdb ran MiXCR on the 5' RACE reads. The table has around 300,000 distinct CDR3 sequences, roughly 18% seen once. The CDR3 is 15 amino acids. V lost 1 base and J 8 bases, leaving 15 bases between the germline ends. From germline, CDR1 is LGHDT and CDR2 YNNKEL (reference sequence). Study-level points and caveats: Detection of some responders pre-infection suggested pre-existing cross-reactive memory T cells participated. Shrinking CD4+ clones resided mostly in CM and EM, and CD8+ ones in EMRA. Specificity for SARS-CoV-2 was not confirmed among the second-wave clones peaking on day 37.

This chain uses TRBV3-1 with TRBJ2-1; maybe TRBD2 (5 bases). The sample taken for sequencing was PBMCs or a T cell subset sorted from them (not recorded which). The sequence was obtained from a man between 18 and 35 years old who had mild COVID-19 (a few samples of this study predate the infection). Cell type and time point are not known. This chain's CDR3 is CASSQVPAAKYEQFF. CDR3 DNA sequence: TGTGCCAGCAGCCAAGTACCAGCGGCTAAATATGAGCAGTTCTTC.